Given below is one TCR beta chain in context. Lacking the conserved final phenylalanine or tryptophan, this CDR3 likely reflects a read error. Described time point: newly diagnosed GD, antithyroid drugs for less than 3 months. PBMC RNA served as the TCR library source. The data were taken from a study of regulatory T cells in long-lasting Graves disease. Building the TCR beta libraries relied on iRepertoire HTBI primers, and CDR3 regions underwent Arm-PCR. TCRdb redid the calling of the multiplex PCR reads with MiXCR, one entry per CDR3 protein. Here the sample spans hundreds of thousands of distinct CDR3 sequences, about 15% being singletons. The trim removed 3 bases at V and 1 base at J, leaving 6 bases unmatched. CDR3 size: 16 residues. The germline gives CDR1 LNHDA, CDR2 SQIVND (reference sequence). Separately, the same data were catalogued under a study of T cells in Graves' hyperthyroidism and ophthalmopathy.

The genes are TRBV19 and TRBJ2-1, with TRBD2 matching 7 bases. Sequenced here: peripheral blood mononuclear cells (PBMCs), sampled at new diagnosis, from a patient treated with antithyroid drugs. This receptor was obtained from a woman aged 25 to 39 with Graves disease. Here the CDR3 DNA reads TGTGCCAGTAGTATCCAATCGGGAGGTTCCTACAATGAGCAGTTCCTC. This translates into CASSIQSGGSYNEQFL.